This TCR beta chain was sequenced for a study of shared clonotypes between healthy human individuals. Some clones are missing from TCRdb's copy, which holds only in-frame ones; the method was immunoSEQ multiplex PCR. The sample includes around 510,000 clones, around 95% of them seen just once. Sample: naive CD4+ T cells sorted from blood. Subset here: CD45RA+ positively selected. This receptor was taken from a young woman in good health.

The chain's CDR3 is CASSRESNYGYTF. The CDR3 bases are TGTGCCAGTAGCAGGGAATCTAACTATGGCTACACCTTC. The V call is TRBV19, the J call TRBJ1-2; D perhaps matches TRBD1 (5 bases). The CDR3 spans 13 residues. From germline, CDR1 is LNHDA and CDR2 SQIVND (reference sequence). The ends were cut back, 6 bases at V and 0 bases at J, with 8 bases in the middle. Full variable domain (missing parts from reference TRBV19 and TRBJ1-2): DGGITQSPKYLFRKEGQNVTLSCEQNLNHDAMYWYRQDPGQGLRLIYYSQIVNDFQKGDIAEGYSVSREKKESFPLTVTSAQKNPTAFYLCASSRESNYGYTFGSGTRLTVV.